The entry below gives a single T cell receptor (beta chain) sequence along with its context. This entry is derived from a study of blood T cell repertoires in COVID-19. Overall study context: Sites in the United States, Italy and Spain provided acute and convalescent COVID-19 samples. PBMCs, B-cell-depleted T cells, or T cells provided the cDNA or gDNA that made up the material.

This CDR3 has 15 amino acids. From germline, CDR1 is SGHRS and CDR2 YFSETQ. J lost 8 bases, V lost 4 bases, and 9 bases had no gene match. Methods used by the authors: Amplification from reference gene primers served as the basis for estimated nucleated cell counts. Libraries were prepared by immunoSEQ multiplex PCR; TCRdb keeps only in-frame clonotypes and omits some of them. Clone size and V and J calls were adopted from that table, with D and trimming inferred from the DNA. Among approximately 78,000 clones, over 80% were seen once, and the ten largest hold about 20%. The chain uses TRBV5-1 and TRBJ1-4; 9 nucleotides match TRBD1. This receptor was taken from a woman of 80 years or more with acute or convalescent COVID-19. Sequencing input: peripheral blood. CDR3 bases: TGCGCCAGCAGCACCACCGGGACAGGGTGGGAAAAACTGTTTTTT. Amino acid sequence: CASSTTGTGWEKLFF.